This T cell receptor (beta chain) was captured in a study of CD8 T cells in ankylosing spondylitis. Study-wide points: In ankylosing spondylitis blood, a motif of eight highly homologous TCR beta variants appeared characteristic.

The CDR3 is 15 residues long. Germline V gives CDR1 LGHNT, CDR2 FRNRAP. Losses at the gene ends were 1 base for V and 4 bases for J; bases not matched to a gene: 2. This clonotype has a count of ten or more. Its antigen is not known. TCRdb reprocessed the 5' RACE reads via MiXCR and lists one record per CDR3 protein. The data show under 150,000 distinct CDR3 sequences, 15% to 20% seen once. The sequence came from a male donor with ankylosing spondylitis. The sample comprised blood, either unsorted or a sorted T cell fraction (not recorded which). V and J are TRBV12-5 and TRBJ2-1, with 9 bases fitting TRBD1. The CDR3 DNA sequence: TGTGCTAGTGGTTTGGACAGGGGGCTTTACAATGAGCAGTTCTTC. This codes for CASGLDRGLYNEQFF.